Listed below are T cell receptor beta chains from one sample, sequenced in a study of T-cell memory formation after mild COVID-19. Each CDR3 protein is one row after TCRdb ran MiXCR on the 5' RACE reads. Of 450,000 to 650,000 distinct CDR3 sequences in the sample, about 20% were seen once. The sample comprised PBMCs or a T cell subset sorted from them (not recorded which). These TCRs come from an adult woman who had mild COVID-19 (a few samples of this study predate the infection). Cell type and time point are not known. Both conserved end residues are part of each CDR3. D genes are given only for firm matches. Size is omitted from some rows. Given values are once, few, many or a class for expanded clones.

TRBV7-2	NA	TRBJ2-4	few	CASSLKGSKNIQYF	TGTGCCAGCAGCTTAAAGGGTAGCAAAAACATTCAGTACTTC
TRBV11-2	TRBD2	TRBJ2-1	NA	CASSLGRASGALPQFF	TGTGCCAGCAGCTTAGGTCGGGCTAGCGGGGCCCTACCGCAGTTCTTC
TRBV5-1	TRBD2	TRBJ2-7	few	CASRYSGGTYEQYF	TGCGCCAGCAGATATAGCGGGGGGACCTACGAGCAGTACTTC
TRBV9	NA	TRBJ2-2	many	CASRRGNTGELFF	TGTGCCAGCAGGAGGGGAAACACCGGGGAGCTGTTTTTT
TRBV18	NA	TRBJ2-7	NA	CASSLRRRDSSYEQYF	TGTGCCAGCTCCCTGAGACGGCGGGACTCTTCCTACGAGCAGTACTTC
TRBV13	TRBD2	TRBJ2-7	NA	CASSLREGQDEQYF	TGTGCCAGCAGCTTGCGGGAGGGCCAAGACGAGCAGTACTTC
TRBV24-1	NA	TRBJ1-4	NA	CATSDFGEKLFF	TGTGCCACCAGTGATTTTGGTGAAAAACTGTTTTTT
TRBV5-6	NA	TRBJ2-5	few	CASSLRTVTQYF	TGTGCCAGCAGCTTGAGGACGGTGACCCAGTACTTC
TRBV4-2	NA	TRBJ2-1	NA	CASSQEHKLPVGEQFF	TGTGCCAGCAGCCAAGAACACAAGTTGCCGGTTGGTGAGCAGTTCTTC
TRBV18	TRBD2	TRBJ2-7	NA	CASSPGEGLAGVSQYF	TGTGCCAGCTCACCAGGGGAGGGACTAGCGGGAGTCTCGCAGTACTTC
TRBV6-2/TRBV6-3	NA	TRBJ1-1	NA	CASSNRAITEAFF	TGTGCCAGCAGTAACCGGGCGATCACTGAAGCTTTCTTT
TRBV7-2	NA	TRBJ2-1	NA	CASSRSGHGPYNEQFF	TGTGCCAGCAGCCGTTCGGGCCATGGGCCATACAATGAGCAGTTCTTC
TRBV24-1	NA	TRBJ1-1	NA	CATSGGNTEAFF	TGTGCCACCAGTGGGGGGAACACTGAAGCTTTCTTT
TRBV7-3	TRBD1	TRBJ1-2	once	CASSPTGQGDSGYTF	TGTGCCAGCAGCCCCACGGGACAGGGGGACAGTGGCTACACCTTC
TRBV24-1	TRBD2	TRBJ2-3	NA	CATSDRLAGGFSTDTQYF	TGTGCCACCAGTGATAGACTAGCGGGGGGCTTCAGCACAGATACGCAGTATTTT
TRBV12-3/TRBV12-4	TRBD1	TRBJ2-3	few	CASSARTGVLDTQYF	TGTGCCAGCAGTGCTAGGACAGGGGTGTTGGATACGCAGTATTTT
TRBV10-3	NA	TRBJ1-5	many	CATHRDYNQPQHF	TGTGCCACCCACCGGGACTACAATCAGCCCCAGCATTTT
TRBV20-1	TRBD2	TRBJ2-5	few	CSARDSGGDGTQYF	TGCAGTGCTAGAGATTCCGGGGGGGACGGGACCCAGTACTTC
TRBV20-1	NA	TRBJ2-2	few	CSARDPNTGELFF	TGCAGTGCTAGAGATCCGAACACCGGGGAGCTGTTTTTT
TRBV23-1	NA	TRBJ2-7	NA	CASSRPGRRELQYF	TGCGCCAGCAGTCGCCCGGGACGGAGGGAACTTCAGTACTTC
TRBV3-1	TRBD1	TRBJ2-7	NA	CAAGTVAYEQYF	TGTGCCGCCGGGACAGTCGCCTACGAGCAGTACTTC
TRBV14	TRBD1	TRBJ2-1	NA	CASSPGQVLNEQFF	TGTGCCAGCAGTCCGGGACAGGTACTCAATGAGCAGTTCTTC
TRBV5-1	TRBD2	TRBJ2-1	few	CASSVTSGGNNEQFF	TGCGCCAGCAGTGTGACTAGCGGGGGAAACAATGAGCAGTTCTTC
TRBV12-3/TRBV12-4	NA	TRBJ1-5	few	CASSFQGLSNQPQHF	TGTGCCAGCAGTTTTCAGGGGCTCAGCAATCAGCCCCAGCATTTT
TRBV5-1	TRBD2	TRBJ2-7	NA	CASSLAGLAGDTSYEQYF	TGCGCCAGCAGCTTGGCCGGGCTAGCGGGAGATACCTCCTACGAGCAGTACTTC
TRBV23-1	NA	TRBJ2-3	few	CASREDHRMDTQYF	TGCGCCAGCAGGGAGGACCATAGGATGGATACGCAGTATTTT
TRBV6-5	NA	TRBJ2-7	many	CASRTGNYEQYF	TGTGCCAGCAGAACCGGGAACTACGAGCAGTACTTC
TRBV18	TRBD2	TRBJ2-2	NA	CASSPNSGTRAGELFF	TGTGCCAGCTCACCAAACTCCGGGACTAGGGCCGGGGAGCTGTTTTTT
TRBV20-1	NA	TRBJ1-6	few	CSATVRDGYSPLHF	TGCAGTGCTACGGTGCGTGACGGGTATTCACCCCTCCACTTT
TRBV2	TRBD1	TRBJ1-5	NA	CASSETRTGTGGHQPQHF	TGTGCCAGCAGTGAAACCCGAACCGGGACAGGGGGGCATCAGCCCCAGCATTTT
TRBV18	TRBD1	TRBJ2-1	few	CASSLDRGRSYNEQFF	TGTGCCAGCTCACTAGACAGGGGAAGGTCCTACAATGAGCAGTTCTTC
TRBV20-1	TRBD1	TRBJ1-1	NA	CSARENRGTEAFF	TGCAGTGCTAGAGAAAACAGGGGAACTGAAGCTTTCTTT
TRBV7-8	NA	TRBJ1-2	NA	CATRRAGEDGYTF	TGTGCCACCAGACGGGCAGGGGAGGATGGCTACACCTTT
TRBV5-6	TRBD2	TRBJ2-7	NA	CASSSGTSPIGYEQYF	TGTGCCAGCAGCTCGGGGACTAGCCCAATAGGGTACGAGCAGTACTTC
TRBV7-9	TRBD1	TRBJ1-2	NA	CASSSRGQYTF	TGTGCCAGCAGTTCCAGGGGGCAGTACACCTTC
TRBV7-2	NA	TRBJ2-3	NA	CASSFSGSDTQYF	TGTGCCAGCAGCTTTTCGGGGTCAGATACGCAGTATTTT
TRBV4-1	NA	TRBJ2-2	few	CASSQVPPWRVTGELFF	TGCGCCAGCAGCCAAGTTCCCCCTTGGAGAGTCACCGGGGAGCTGTTTTTT
TRBV5-1	NA	TRBJ2-1	few	CASSLTGPYNEQFF	TGCGCCAGCAGCTTGACGGGTCCATACAATGAGCAGTTCTTC
TRBV27	TRBD1	TRBJ2-7	NA	CASSSQTGGGEQYF	TGTGCCAGCAGTTCCCAGACAGGGGGTGGCGAGCAGTACTTC
TRBV2	NA	TRBJ2-1	NA	CASSGSPYEQFF	TGTGCCAGCAGTGGGTCTCCGTACGAGCAGTTCTTC
TRBV12-3/TRBV12-4	NA	TRBJ1-2	few	CASIPGNYGYTF	TGTGCCAGCATCCCGGGGAACTATGGCTACACCTTC
TRBV5-5	NA	TRBJ1-4	few	CASSSEWPEKLFF	TGTGCCAGCAGCTCTGAGTGGCCCGAAAAACTGTTTTTT
TRBV7-2	TRBD1	TRBJ2-7	NA	CASSLTAGTGTHEQYF	TGTGCCAGCAGCCTGACGGCCGGGACAGGGACCCACGAGCAGTACTTC
TRBV14	TRBD1	TRBJ1-2	NA	CASSHATTGGYGYTF	TGTGCCAGCAGCCACGCTACCACAGGGGGCTATGGCTACACCTTC
TRBV6-5	TRBD2	TRBJ2-7	few	CASQLAGVGEQYF	TGTGCCAGCCAACTAGCGGGAGTGGGCGAGCAGTACTTC
TRBV7-2	TRBD2	TRBJ2-3	NA	CASSLRVTGGQDTQYF	TGTGCCAGCAGCTTAAGAGTGACGGGAGGGCAAGATACGCAGTATTTT
TRBV10-2	TRBD1	TRBJ2-5	NA	CASSDLTGEETQYF	TGCGCCAGCAGTGACCTAACAGGGGAAGAGACCCAGTACTTC
TRBV23-1	TRBD2	TRBJ2-1	NA	CASSQSGASGRAGDEQFF	TGCGCCAGCAGTCAATCGGGAGCTAGCGGGAGGGCCGGGGATGAGCAGTTCTTC
TRBV29-1	TRBD2	TRBJ2-7	NA	CSVGLARGVDEQYF	TGCAGCGTTGGACTAGCACGAGGCGTTGACGAGCAGTACTTC
TRBV5-5	NA	TRBJ2-6	few	CASSFFIGGLGANVLTF	TGTGCCAGCAGCTTTTTTATCGGTGGTCTCGGGGCCAACGTCCTGACTTTC
TRBV18	TRBD2	TRBJ2-2	NA	CASLAGANTGELFF	TGTGCCAGCTTAGCGGGGGCGAACACCGGGGAGCTGTTTTTT
TRBV7-9	NA	TRBJ2-1	NA	CASSSQEVVSPF	TGTGCCAGCAGTTCCCAGGAGGTGGTGAGCCCCTTC
TRBV23-1	TRBD1	TRBJ1-1	few	CASSHLDRDSEAFF	TGCGCCAGCAGTCACCTGGACAGGGACAGCGAAGCTTTCTTT
TRBV6-5	TRBD1	TRBJ2-7	NA	CASIGQGAKGGYEQYF	TGTGCCAGCATTGGACAGGGGGCGAAGGGTGGCTACGAGCAGTACTTC
TRBV9	NA	TRBJ2-1	NA	CASSVEGQGKSEQFF	TGTGCCAGCAGCGTAGAGGGGCAGGGGAAAAGTGAGCAGTTCTTC